The T cell receptor (beta chain) described here comes from a study of blood T cell repertoires in COVID-19. Study information: Donors in Cohort 3 who had recovered were those with two negative PCRs, healthcare professional clearance, or resolution of their symptoms. Sources were T cells, B-cell-depleted T cells, or PBMCs; the material itself was cDNA or gDNA.

Germline V lookup: CDR1 MNHNS, CDR2 SASEGT. This CDR3 spans 18 amino acids. The V and J ends lost 0 bases and 7 bases, in that order; junction bases with no gene match: 5. Profiling relied on immunoSEQ multiplex PCR, and the TCRdb table lists in-frame clones only, not all of them. The sample holds hundreds of thousands of clones, about 90% seen once. The sequencing input was PBMCs or T cells enriched from blood (not recorded which). The chain combines TRBV6-1 with TRBJ2-2; TRBD2 matches 16 bases. The sequence was collected from a man in his forties or fifties in a cohort exposed to, infected with or recovered from COVID-19 (not recorded which). Written as DNA, the CDR3 is TGTGCCAGCAGTGAAGCCGGGACTAGCGGGAGGGCCGTCGGGGAGCTGTTTTTT. Its translation is CASSEAGTSGRAVGELFF.